The 12 T cell receptor beta chains given below trace back to one sample, sequenced in a study of technical replicates of blood from a few donors. Libraries were prepared by immunoSEQ multiplex PCR; TCRdb keeps only in-frame clonotypes and omits some of them. The sample holds 75,000 to 80,000 clones; 90% to 95% are singletons and the top ten take 0.3% to 0.45%. Sequenced sample: T cells isolated from PBMCs. The origin of the receptors is a human donor in good health.

This chain uses TRBV7-8 with TRBJ2-7, with D uncertain. The ends were cut back, 2 bases at V and 0 bases at J, with 5 bases in the middle. Per the germline V gene, CDR1 is SGHVS and CDR2 is FQNEAQ. The CDR3 contains 13 residues. The chain's CDR3 is CASSLRLSYEQYF. CDR3 sequence (DNA): TGTGCCAGCAGCTTAAGACTCTCCTACGAGCAGTACTTC.

The chain uses TRBV7-2 and TRBJ2-1, with D tentatively TRBD2 (6 bases). Germline CDR1 and CDR2: SGHTA and FQGNSA. The V end was cut by 2 bases, the J end by 2 bases, with 10 bases between. This CDR3 spans 15 amino acids. The chain's CDR3 is CASSLTRGTYNEQFF. The CDR3 bases are TGTGCCAGCAGCTTAACGCGCGGGACCTACAATGAGCAGTTCTTC.

The gene calls are TRBV2 and TRBJ2-1; maybe TRBD2 (6 bases). The V end lost 5 bases, the J end lost 6 bases, and 11 bases lay between the germline ends. The CDR3 is made up of 13 amino acids. In germline, CDR1 is SNHLY, CDR2 FYNNEI. Written as DNA, the CDR3 is TGTGCCAGCAGTATGGGACTTCTCAATGAGCAGTTCTTC. Protein: CASSMGLLNEQFF.

The chain carries TRBV5-6 and TRBJ2-2, with no clear D. CDR3 size: 13 residues. V was shortened by 1 base and J by 7 bases, with 8 bases between the two germline ends. CDR1 is SGHDT and CDR2 is YYEEEE in the germline V gene. This CDR3 is CASSLNTGGELFF. The CDR3, as DNA: TGTGCCAGCAGCTTGAATACGGGCGGGGAGCTGTTTTTT.

This chain joins TRBV18 and TRBJ2-7, with TRBD1 matching over 7 bases. Trimming removed 1 base from V and 2 bases from J; junction bases left unmatched: 11. The CDR3 extends over 17 amino acids. The germline V gene encodes CDR1 KGHSH and CDR2 LQKENI. The CDR3 bases are TGTGCCAGCTCACCACTTGCCCTCGGGACAGATACCTACGAGCAGTACTTC. Translated: CASSPLALGTDTYEQYF. The variable domain in full, with the rest retrieved from reference TRBV18 and TRBJ2-7, is NAGVMQNPRHLVRRRGQEARLRCSPMKGHSHVYWYRQLPEEGLKFMVYLQKENIIDESGMPKERFSAEFPKEGPSILRIQQVVRGDSAAYFCASSPLALGTDTYEQYFGPGTRLTVT.

This clone was seen a few times. The chain couples TRBV6-5 to TRBJ1-1, with TRBD1 matching over 8 bases. V dropped 5 bases and J dropped 8; count of bases not matched to a gene: 13. The germline V gene encodes CDR1 MNHEY and CDR2 SVGAGI. This CDR3 comprises 15 residues. CDR3 region: CASSRDRFPLVEAFF. CDR3 nucleotide sequence: TGTGCCAGCAGTCGGGACAGGTTTCCGTTGGTCGAAGCTTTCTTT.

The chain combines TRBV5-1 with TRBJ2-7; 8 bases are a match to TRBD2. The CDR3 covers 14 residues. Looked up from germline, CDR1 is SGHRS and CDR2 is YFSETQ. J lost 4 bases, V lost 4 bases, and 7 bases had no gene match. The chain's CDR3 is CASSPLAGGYEQYF. The CDR3 DNA follows: TGCGCCAGCAGCCCTCTAGCGGGTGGATACGAGCAGTACTTC.

This rearrangement joins TRBV5-8 to TRBJ1-2; 9 nucleotides line up with TRBD1. The CDR3 runs to 15 residues. CDR1 is SGHTS and CDR2 is YDEGEE in the germline V gene. Trimming removed 4 bases from V and 3 bases from J; junction bases left unmatched: 7. DNA of the CDR3: TGTGCCAGCAGCCCCTGGACAGGGGCACACTATGGCTACACCTTC. The encoded protein is CASSPWTGAHYGYTF.

The chain links TRBV7-8 to TRBJ2-7; TRBD1 is a possible D gene (6 bases). The V end lost 1 base, the J end lost 5 bases, and 6 bases lay between the germline ends. This CDR3 has 12 residues. Germline V gene lookup returns CDR1 SGHVS and CDR2 FQNEAQ. CDR3 sequence: CASSLGTDEQYF. The CDR3 bases are TGTGCCAGCAGCTTAGGGACAGACGAGCAGTACTTC. The entire variable domain, with the rest obtained from reference TRBV7-8 and TRBJ2-7, is as follows: GAGVSQSPRYKVAKRGQDVALRCDPISGHVSLFWYQQALGQGPEFLTYFQNEAQLDKSGLPSDRFFAERPEGSVSTLKIQRTQQEDSAVYLCASSLGTDEQYFGPGTRLTVT.

The V gene is TRBV27, the J gene TRBJ2-2; 9 bases align to TRBD1. The CDR3 covers 13 residues. V trimming: 8 bases; J trimming: 6 bases; junction bases outside the gene matches: 4. CDR1 is MNHEY, CDR2 SMNVEV, per germline (reference sequence). CDR3 region: CASRDREPGELFF. CDR3 in DNA: TGTGCCAGCCGGGACAGGGAACCCGGGGAGCTGTTTTTT.

The rearrangement joins TRBV7-8 to TRBJ2-5; 9 bases match TRBD2. Looked up from germline, CDR1 is SGHVS and CDR2 is FQNEAQ. The CDR3 has 15 amino acids. V lost 1 base and J lost 5; bases outside the gene matches: 5. CDR3 sequence: CASSLVAGVYETQYF. Written as DNA, the CDR3 is TGTGCCAGCAGCTTAGTAGCGGGAGTCTACGAGACCCAGTACTTC.

The chain uses TRBV28 and TRBJ1-3; 7 bases fit TRBD1. Germline values: CDR1 MDHEN, CDR2 SYDVKM. CDR3 length equals 15 residues. The V gene end was trimmed by 4 bases and the J gene end by 8 bases; junction bases not matched to a gene: 11. CDR3 nucleotide sequence: TGTGCCAGCAGTTCGGGCGACAGGGAGGCGGACACCATATATTTT. It specifies CASSSGDREADTIYF.